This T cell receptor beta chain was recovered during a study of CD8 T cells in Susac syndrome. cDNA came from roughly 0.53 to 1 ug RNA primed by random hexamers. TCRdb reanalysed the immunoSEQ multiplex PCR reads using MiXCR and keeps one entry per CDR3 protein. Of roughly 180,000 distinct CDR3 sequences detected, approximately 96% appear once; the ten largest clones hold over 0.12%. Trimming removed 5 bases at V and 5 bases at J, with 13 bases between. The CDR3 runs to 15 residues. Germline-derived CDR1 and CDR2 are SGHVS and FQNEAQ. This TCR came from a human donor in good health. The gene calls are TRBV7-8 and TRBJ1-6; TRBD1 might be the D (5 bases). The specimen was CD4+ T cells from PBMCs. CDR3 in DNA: TGTGCCAGCAGCCTAGTCGGGGGGGATAATTCACCCCTCCACTTT. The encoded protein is CASSLVGGDNSPLHF.